This T cell receptor (beta chain) was sequenced in a study of blood T cell repertoires in COVID-19. While infection was still active, Seattle patients were enrolled and then followed longitudinally. This clone was seen a handful of times. Profiling relied on immunoSEQ multiplex PCR, and the TCRdb table lists in-frame clones only, not all of them. The data contain under 200,000 clones, 70% to 90% of them singletons. The receptor's source is a woman aged 55-70 years with COVID-19, enrolled during active disease. The sample comprised peripheral blood.

CDR3 in amino acids: CASISELNTEAFF. CDR3 nucleotide sequence: TGTGCCAGTATTTCAGAATTGAACACTGAAGCTTTCTTT. The chain links TRBV19 to TRBJ1-1; no firm D call. Looked up from germline, CDR1 is LNHDA and CDR2 is SQIVND (reference sequence). This CDR3 comprises 13 residues. V gave up 7 bases and J gave up 0 bases, with 9 bases separating them.